The rows below give T cell receptor beta chains drawn from one sample of a study of control samples from healthy donors and cancer patients. Clones were sequenced by immunoSEQ multiplex PCR, and TCRdb holds only the in-frame ones, with some missing. The sample has 30,000 or so clones, roughly 94% seen once. The sequenced sample was blood. Receptor source: a man aged 55 to 70 in good health. The conserved cysteine and the conserved F or W are not part of the CDR3 here. Each record gives: J gene, V gene, CDR3 protein.

TRBJ1-3 | TRBV10-3 | AISESSLSSGNTIY
TRBJ1-2 | TRBV19 | ASRRTGVGYT
TRBJ2-1 | TRBV5-1 | ASSPGPYNEQF
TRBJ2-5 | TRBV5-5 | ASSFPGRVETQY
TRBJ2-7 | TRBV9 | ASSVEKGRGTEQY
TRBJ1-2 | TRBV30 | AWSVGRLNYGYT
TRBJ1-5 | TRBV28 | ASRIQGRQNQPQH
TRBJ1-4 | TRBV5-1 | ASSFGQGATNEKLF
TRBJ2-4 | TRBV4-3 | ASSQDFTEGTPAKNIQY
TRBJ1-2 | TRBV6-6 | ASSYRTAENYGYT
TRBJ1-2 | TRBV7-9 | ASSWNPEDGYGYT
TRBJ1-1 | TRBV9 | ASSPGGGNVDTEAF
TRBJ1-6 | TRBV25-1 | ASSESAANNSPLH
TRBJ1-2 | TRBV3-1/TRBV3-2 | ASSVTGFNYGYT
TRBJ1-2 | TRBV14 | ASSQDRYGYT
TRBJ2-3 | TRBV6-5 | AVRGTDTQY
TRBJ1-3 | TRBV9 | ASSASRGSSGNTIY
TRBJ2-4 | TRBV4-3 | ASSQDGAKNIQY
TRBJ2-7 | TRBV13 | ASSLDGSYEQY
TRBJ1-3 | TRBV28 | ATGQGAGNTIY
TRBJ1-5 | TRBV6-5 | ASRQHSNQPQH
TRBJ1-2 | TRBV6-5 | ASRQPSGLGGGYT
TRBJ1-2 | TRBV28 | ASRPGTARHGYT
TRBJ1-2 | TRBV6-6 | ASRSSVGGYGYT
TRBJ1-6 | TRBV18 | ASSPGQINNSPLH
TRBJ2-1 | TRBV9 | ASSLSTGSYNEQF
TRBJ1-2 | TRBV5-5 | ASSFQQEAYGYT
TRBJ2-7 | TRBV18 | ASSPTHSYEQY
TRBJ1-6 | TRBV27 | ASRGGRNSPLH
TRBJ1-1 | TRBV6-5 | ASSYFGRGGTEAF
TRBJ2-2 | TRBV18 | ASYDRTGANTGELF
TRBJ2-2 | TRBV10-3 | AISPVTGELF
TRBJ1-1 | TRBV11-2 | ASSLDQGDTEAF
TRBJ2-1 | TRBV14 | ASSLYRAQRVEF
TRBJ1-4 | TRBV27 | ASSLIGVGTAEEEKLF